The clone carrying this TCR beta chain was observed a handful of times. These data are taken from a study of blood T cell repertoires in COVID-19. About the research overall: Sources were T cells, B-cell-depleted T cells, or PBMCs; the material itself was cDNA or gDNA.

Original processing notes: The assay estimated nucleated cells by amplifying reference gene primers. Sequencing was performed with immunoSEQ multiplex PCR; in TCRdb, only in-frame clones are kept and a portion is missing. V and J calls and clone size follow that table, whereas D and trimming were derived from the DNA. The table records 150,000 to 200,000 clones, approximately 86% of them present only once. The CDR3 covers 15 residues. The germline V and J ends were trimmed by 0 bases and 0 bases, with 8 bases remaining between them. The germline V gene encodes CDR1 SNHLY and CDR2 FYNNEI. The sequence was collected from a woman over 75 with active or convalescent COVID-19. Sequencing input: peripheral blood. The chain joins TRBV2 to TRBJ1-1; possibly TRBD1 for D (5 bases). CDR3: CASSEAPGLNTEAFF. The CDR3, as DNA: TGTGCCAGCAGTGAAGCGCCAGGGTTGAACACTGAAGCTTTCTTT.